The table lists the clone carrying this T cell receptor (beta chain) with many counts. Its antigen is currently unknown. The sample originates from a study of prognosis after radiotherapy for stage I lung cancer. Regarding the study as a whole: Medians of around 9,500 versus 6,500 showed unique TCR clone counts falling after stereotactic body radiation therapy.

TCR beta CDR3 amplification from genomic DNA was performed by two-round multiplex PCR. First-round PCR, the initial amplification, used primers specific to each TRBV and TRBJ gene. TCRdb fed the multiplex PCR reads into MiXCR, producing one record per CDR3 protein. The repertoire has 20,000 or so distinct CDR3 sequences, about a quarter of them found once; the top ten carry around a fifth. Germline V lookup: CDR1 SGHDT, CDR2 YYEEEE. The CDR3 extends over 15 amino acids. V shed 4 bases and J shed 0 bases, with 14 bases lying between them. The clonotype was recovered from a donor aged 50 or older with non-small cell lung cancer. This chain joins TRBV5-6 and TRBJ2-7, with D perhaps matching TRBD1 or TRBD2 (5 bases each). The specimen was PBMCs, collected before or after stereotactic body radiation therapy (not recorded which). The CDR3 loop reads CASSNAGGSSYEQYF. In DNA form, the CDR3 reads TGTGCCAGCAGCAACGCTGGGGGTAGCTCCTACGAGCAGTACTTC.